A single sample is the source of the 8 T cell receptor beta chains below, sequenced in a study of CD8 T cells in ankylosing spondylitis listed by TCRdb under 2017. Study-wide findings and limitations: Blood from ankylosing spondylitis patients appeared to be characterized by a TCR beta motif made up of under 10 highly homologous amino acid variants.

Libraries were made using 5' RACE. Data came from an Illumina HiSeq 2500. TCRdb trimmed the raw reads at Q25, called clones with MiXCR and kept productive beta chains. CDR3 protein sequences are deduplicated, and each keeps its most common genes and DNA. This sample gives some 840,000 distinct CDR3 sequences in total; approximately 12% of them show up just once. Of the sample, roughly 0.51% falls within the top ten clones. Antigen specificity for these receptors is unknown. The sample consisted of blood, either unsorted or a sorted T cell fraction (not recorded which). These receptors came from a male donor with ankylosing spondylitis.

The chain links TRBV7-9 to TRBJ2-1, with a possible D match to TRBD1 (6 bases). The CDR3 is 15 residues long. V lost 6 bases and J 0 bases, leaving 12 bases between the germline ends. Germline CDR1 SEHNR, CDR2 FQNEAQ (reference sequence). CDR3 protein: CASRPGQFSYNEQFF. The DNA of the CDR3 is TGTGCCAGCAGGCCTGGACAGTTCTCCTACAATGAGCAGTTCTTC.

V gene TRBV6-5 combines with J gene TRBJ2-7, with TRBD2 identical over 10 bases. V trimming: 4 bases; J trimming: 5 bases; junction bases outside the gene matches: 8. The CDR3 has 15 amino acids. CDR1 is MNHEY, CDR2 SVGAGI, per germline. CDR3 nucleotide sequence: TGTGCCAGCAGTTCCCCTGGAGCGGGGGGGAACGAGCAGTACTTC. This translates into CASSSPGAGGNEQYF.

DNA for the CDR3: TGTGCCAGCAGATTAGCGGGGAGAAACACCGGGGAGCTGTTTTTT. Translation: CASRLAGRNTGELFF. The chain combines TRBV7-3 with TRBJ2-2; 8 bases fit TRBD2. Germline CDR1 reads SGHTA; CDR2 reads FQGTGA. Losses at the gene ends were 6 bases for V and 2 bases for J; bases not matched to a gene: 5. CDR3 size: 15 residues.

In its sample, this clonotype was seen many times. The chain joins TRBV4-3 to TRBJ2-1, with D possibly TRBD2 on 5 matching bases. The V end was cut by 9 bases, the J end by 9 bases, with 12 bases between. Per the germline V gene, CDR1 is LGHNA and CDR2 is YSLEER. The length of the CDR3 is 11 residues. CDR3 residues: CASSTTSEQFF. The CDR3 DNA reads TGCGCCAGTTCAACTACTAGTGAGCAGTTCTTC.

The sample holds many counts of this clonotype. V usage is TRBV20-1 and J usage is TRBJ1-2, with D uncertain. CDR1 DFQATT and CDR2 SNEGSKA come from the germline V gene (reference sequence). The CDR3 contains 8 residues. The CDR3 region has the DNA TGCACGACCAGGGGCTACACCTTC. Translating it yields CTTRGYTF.

The rearrangement uses TRBV20-1 and TRBJ2-2; tentative D call: TRBD1 (5 bases). Deletions cut 6 bases from V and 4 bases from J, with 15 bases between. The CDR3 has 14 amino acids. Germline V CDR1 and CDR2: DFQATT, SNEGSKA (reference sequence). The chain's CDR3 is CSAKWGRVTGELFF. The CDR3 DNA follows: TGCAGTGCGAAATGGGGCAGAGTCACCGGGGAGCTGTTTTTT.

This clonotype showed up just a few times. V usage is TRBV29-1 and J usage is TRBJ2-1; D uncertain. Germline CDR1 is SQVTM and CDR2 is ANQGSEA. The V end lost 6 bases, the J end lost 12 bases, and 12 bases lay between the germline ends. The CDR3 has 10 amino acids. CDR3 coding DNA: TGCAGCGTGTCGGTAAACGGGCAGTTCTTC. Translated: CSVSVNGQFF.

This clonotype was counted only a few times. The chain combines TRBV7-9 with TRBJ2-7; the D gene is possibly TRBD1 (6 bases). Germline CDR1 and CDR2: SEHNR and FQNEAQ (reference sequence). This CDR3 region has 14 residues. V was shortened by 5 bases and J by 7 bases, with 18 bases between the two germline ends. The CDR3 loop reads CASSHGTSSDEQYF. The CDR3 nucleotides read TGTGCCAGCAGCCACGGGACAAGTTCCGATGAGCAGTACTTC.